This TCR beta chain was documented in a study of beta chain features in type 1 diabetes. V trimming: 5 bases; J trimming: 5 bases; junction bases outside the gene matches: 2. CDR1 is SQVTM and CDR2 is ANQGSEA in the germline V gene. The CDR3 has 11 residues. Cell sorting via CD45RO/CCR7/CD25/CD127/CD95/CD27 was performed to obtain CD4+ naive, central memory, regulatory and stem cell-like memory cells. Sequenced material consisted of expressed TCRB transcripts (all of the isolated RNA was reverse transcribed). The assay was immunoSEQ multiplex PCR, and TCRdb's table has in-frame clones only and misses some. The data contain about 350,000 clones, 20% of them singletons.

The specimen was naive CD4+ T cells from blood. The clonotype originates from a young woman in good health. This chain links TRBV29-1 with TRBJ2-5; TRBD2 aligns across 7 bases. CDR3 sequence: CSVTREETQYF. For the CDR3, the DNA is TGCAGCGTTACGCGGGAGGAGACCCAGTACTTC.